This section outlines one TCR beta chain sequence together with its context. The data belong to a study of blood T cell repertoires in COVID-19. Study-level background: T cells, B-cell-depleted T cells, or PBMCs provided the cDNA or gDNA that served as material.

This CDR3 contains 15 residues. Germline assignment: CDR1 MNHEY and CDR2 SVGAGI. The V gene end was trimmed by 0 bases and the J gene end by 3 bases; junction bases not matched to a gene: 4. The protocol was immunoSEQ multiplex PCR, while the TCRdb copy is restricted to in-frame clones and leaves out a portion. The sample holds 180,000 or so clones, approximately 86% seen once. This clonotype originated in a man in his sixties or seventies with acute or convalescent COVID-19. Sequencing was carried out using peripheral blood. The chain uses TRBV6-5 and TRBJ2-7; 8 bases agree with TRBD1. In nucleotides, the CDR3 is TGTGCCAGCAGTTACTCGACAGGGGCCCACTACGAGCAGTACTTC. Its translation: CASSYSTGAHYEQYF.